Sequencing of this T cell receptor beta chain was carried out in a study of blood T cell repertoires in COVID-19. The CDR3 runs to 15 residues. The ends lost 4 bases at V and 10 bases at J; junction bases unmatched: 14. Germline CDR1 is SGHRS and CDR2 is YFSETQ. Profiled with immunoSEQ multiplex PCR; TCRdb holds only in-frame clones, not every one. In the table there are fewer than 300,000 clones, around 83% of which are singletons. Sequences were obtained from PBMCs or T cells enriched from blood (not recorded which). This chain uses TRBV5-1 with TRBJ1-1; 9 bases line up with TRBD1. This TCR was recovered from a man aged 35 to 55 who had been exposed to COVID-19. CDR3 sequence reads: CASSEGPGTGSGAFF. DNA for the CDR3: TGCGCCAGCAGCGAGGGCCCAGGGACAGGGAGCGGAGCTTTCTTT.